This T cell receptor (beta chain) was captured by sequencing in a study of blood T cell repertoires in COVID-19. TCRdb's copy holds only in-frame clones and misses some; the assay was immunoSEQ multiplex PCR. The data show some 110,000 clones, approximately 85% seen once. Seattle cases were enrolled at active infection and followed longitudinally. Material for sequencing was peripheral blood. This receptor was identified in a woman of 80 years or more with COVID-19, enrolled during active disease.

CDR3 DNA: TGTGCCAGCAGCCAAGCCCTCGGGAGGGGGAGCTCCTACAATGAGCAGTTCTTC. Translated, it gives CASSQALGRGSSYNEQFF. The chain uses TRBV4-2 and TRBJ2-1, with 8 positions matching TRBD2. The CDR3 has 18 residues. CDR1 and CDR2 from the germline V gene are LGHNA and YNFKEQ. The V segment lost 1 base and the J segment 0 bases; nucleotides outside the gene matches: 8.